This entry lists 2 T cell receptor beta chains sequenced from one sample in a study of radiotherapy plus CTLA-4 blockade in lung cancer. Only in-frame clones appear in the TCRdb table, and some are missing; sequencing was by immunoSEQ multiplex PCR. Of 86,000 or so clones listed, about 78% are singletons. This specimen consisted of peripheral blood, obtained from a patient treated with radiotherapy plus ipilimumab. These receptors were taken from a human donor with non-small cell lung cancer who had a partial response to radiotherapy plus ipilimumab. Some clones in this sample may be carry-over from other donors' samples.

This chain connects TRBV28 to TRBJ1-6, with TRBD1 identical over 10 bases. This CDR3 spans 14 amino acids. V lost 3 bases and J lost 9; bases outside the gene matches: 2. Germline lookup yields CDR1 MDHEN and CDR2 SYDVKM. The CDR3 sequence: CASSFGTGVSPLHF. CDR3 DNA: TGTGCCAGCAGTTTTGGGACAGGGGTTTCACCCCTCCACTTT.

The chain uses TRBV7-2 and TRBJ1-1, with 7 bases identical to TRBD1. Germline CDR1 reads SGHTA; CDR2 reads FQGNSA. The junction had 13 bases not matched to a gene; V was cut back by 8 bases and J by 4 bases. The CDR3 length is 15 residues. In DNA form, the CDR3 reads TGTGCCAGCGGGGGGACAGTATCATCGGGCACTGAAGCTTTCTTT. It encodes CASGGTVSSGTEAFF.